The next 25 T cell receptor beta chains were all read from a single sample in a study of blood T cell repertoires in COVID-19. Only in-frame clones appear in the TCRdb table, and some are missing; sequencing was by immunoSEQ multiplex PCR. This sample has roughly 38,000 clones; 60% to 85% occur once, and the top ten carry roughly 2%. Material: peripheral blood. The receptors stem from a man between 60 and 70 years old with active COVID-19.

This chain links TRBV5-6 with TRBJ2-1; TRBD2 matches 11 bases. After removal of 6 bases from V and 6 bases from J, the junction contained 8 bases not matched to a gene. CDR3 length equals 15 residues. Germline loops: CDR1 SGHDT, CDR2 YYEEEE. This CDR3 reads CASTVLAGALNEQFF. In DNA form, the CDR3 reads TGTGCCAGCACCGTACTAGCGGGAGCGCTCAATGAGCAGTTCTTC.

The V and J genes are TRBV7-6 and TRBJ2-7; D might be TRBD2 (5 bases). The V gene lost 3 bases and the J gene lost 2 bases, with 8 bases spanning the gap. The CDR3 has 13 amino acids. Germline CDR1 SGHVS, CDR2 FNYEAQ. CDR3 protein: CASSLRDTYEQYF. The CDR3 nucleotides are TGTGCCAGCAGCTTGAGGGATACCTACGAGCAGTACTTC. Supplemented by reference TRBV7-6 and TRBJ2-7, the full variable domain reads GAGVSQSPRYKVTKRGQDVALRCDPISGHVSLYWYRQALGQGPEFLTYFNYEAQQDKSGLPNDRFSAERPEGSISTLTIQRTEQRDSAMYRCASSLRDTYEQYFGPGTRLTVT.

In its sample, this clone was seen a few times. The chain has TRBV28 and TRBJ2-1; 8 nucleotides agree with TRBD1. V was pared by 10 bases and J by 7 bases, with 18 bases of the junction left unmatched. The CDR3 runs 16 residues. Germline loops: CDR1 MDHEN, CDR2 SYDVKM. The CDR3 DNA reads TGTGCCACTAGCTTCTCAGGGGGCGCCCACAGGAATGAGCAGTTCTTC. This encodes CATSFSGGAHRNEQFF.

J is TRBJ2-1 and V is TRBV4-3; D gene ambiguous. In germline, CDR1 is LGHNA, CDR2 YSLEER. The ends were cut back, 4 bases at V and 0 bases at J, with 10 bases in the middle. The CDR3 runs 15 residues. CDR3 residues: CASSPILSSYNEQFF. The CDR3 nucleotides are TGCGCCAGCAGCCCAATTCTTAGCTCCTACAATGAGCAGTTCTTC.

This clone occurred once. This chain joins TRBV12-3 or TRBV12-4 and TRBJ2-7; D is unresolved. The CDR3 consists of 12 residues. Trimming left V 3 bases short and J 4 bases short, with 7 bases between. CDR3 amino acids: CASSFRNYEQYF. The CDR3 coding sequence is TGTGCCAGCAGTTTCAGAAATTACGAGCAGTACTTC.

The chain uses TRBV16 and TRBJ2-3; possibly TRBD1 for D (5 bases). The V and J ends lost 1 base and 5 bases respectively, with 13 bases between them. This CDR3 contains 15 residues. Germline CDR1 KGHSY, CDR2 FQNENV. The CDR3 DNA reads TGTGCCAGCAGCCAATTGCCCCAGGGCGGAGATACGCAGTATTTT. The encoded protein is CASSQLPQGGDTQYF.

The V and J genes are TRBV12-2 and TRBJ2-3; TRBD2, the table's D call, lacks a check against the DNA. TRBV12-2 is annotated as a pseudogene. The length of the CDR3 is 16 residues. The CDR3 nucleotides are TGTGCAAGTCGCCCCCGGGACTTATTTAGCACAGATACGCAGTATTTT. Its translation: CASRPRDLFSTDTQYF.

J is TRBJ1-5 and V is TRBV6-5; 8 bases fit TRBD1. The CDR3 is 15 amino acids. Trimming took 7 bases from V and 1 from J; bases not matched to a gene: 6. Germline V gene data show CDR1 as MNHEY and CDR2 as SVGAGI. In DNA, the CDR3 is TGTGCCAGCACAGGACAGGGCCTAAGCAATCAGCCCCAGCATTTT. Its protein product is CASTGQGLSNQPQHF.

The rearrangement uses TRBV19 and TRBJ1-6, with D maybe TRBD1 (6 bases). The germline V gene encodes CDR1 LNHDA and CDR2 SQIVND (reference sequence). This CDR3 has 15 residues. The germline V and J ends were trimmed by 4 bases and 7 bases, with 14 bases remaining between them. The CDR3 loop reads CASSTGQGRNSPLHF. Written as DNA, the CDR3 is TGTGCCAGTAGTACCGGCCAGGGGCGGAATTCACCCCTCCACTTT.

The CDR3 reads CASYRQGTTGELFF. CDR3 nucleotide sequence: TGTGCCAGTTACAGACAGGGTACCACCGGGGAGCTGTTTTTT. The chain carries TRBV19 and TRBJ2-2; 7 bases line up with TRBD1. This CDR3 comprises 14 residues. Germline assignment: CDR1 LNHDA and CDR2 SQIVND (reference sequence). V lost 8 bases and J lost 4; bases outside the gene matches: 7.

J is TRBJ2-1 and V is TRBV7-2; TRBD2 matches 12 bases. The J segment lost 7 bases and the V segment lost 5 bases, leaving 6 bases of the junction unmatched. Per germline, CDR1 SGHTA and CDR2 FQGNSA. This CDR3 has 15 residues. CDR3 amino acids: CASSKLAGGMNEQFF. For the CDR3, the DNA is TGTGCCAGCAGCAAACTAGCGGGAGGCATGAATGAGCAGTTCTTC.

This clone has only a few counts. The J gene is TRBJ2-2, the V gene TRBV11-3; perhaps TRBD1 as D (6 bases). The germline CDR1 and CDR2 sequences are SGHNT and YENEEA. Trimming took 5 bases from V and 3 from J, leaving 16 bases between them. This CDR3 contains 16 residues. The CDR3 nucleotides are TGTGCCAGCAGCCCCTCAACAGGGAGATACACCGGGGAGCTGTTTTTT. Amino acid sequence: CASSPSTGRYTGELFF. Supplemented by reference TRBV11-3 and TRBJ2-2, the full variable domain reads EAGVVQSPRYKIIEKKQPVAFWCNPISGHNTLYWYLQNLGQGPELLIRYENEEAVDDSQLPKDRFSAERLKGVDSTLKIQPAELGDSAVYLCASSPSTGRYTGELFFGEGSRLTVL.

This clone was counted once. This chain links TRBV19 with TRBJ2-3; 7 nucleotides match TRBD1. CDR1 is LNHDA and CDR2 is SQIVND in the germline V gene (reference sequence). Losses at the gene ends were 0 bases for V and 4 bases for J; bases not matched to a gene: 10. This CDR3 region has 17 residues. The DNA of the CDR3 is TGTGCCAGTAGTATAGAAGTCGGGACAGTGGCCGCAGATACGCAGTATTTT. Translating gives CASSIEVGTVAADTQYF.

The CDR3 loop is CASRRAPYNEQFF. DNA of the CDR3: TGTGCCAGCAGGAGAGCCCCGTACAATGAGCAGTTCTTC. V is TRBV6-5 and J is TRBJ2-1, with D unclear. Germline CDR1 and CDR2: MNHEY and SVGAGI. The V and J ends lost 6 bases and 4 bases respectively, with 10 bases between them. This CDR3 has 13 amino acids.

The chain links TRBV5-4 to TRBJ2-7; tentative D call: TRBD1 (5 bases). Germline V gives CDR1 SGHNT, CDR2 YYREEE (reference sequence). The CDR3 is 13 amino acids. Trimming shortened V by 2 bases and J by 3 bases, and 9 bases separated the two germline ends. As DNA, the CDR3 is TGTGCCAGCAGCTTTGACAGCTTCTACGAGCAGTACTTC. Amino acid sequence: CASSFDSFYEQYF.

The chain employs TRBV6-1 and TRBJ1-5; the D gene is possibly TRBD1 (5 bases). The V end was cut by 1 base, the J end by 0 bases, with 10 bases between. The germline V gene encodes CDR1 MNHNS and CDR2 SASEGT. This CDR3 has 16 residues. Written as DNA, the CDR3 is TGTGCCAGCAGTGAAGAAGGAAGGGGTAGCAATCAGCCCCAGCATTTT. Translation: CASSEEGRGSNQPQHF.

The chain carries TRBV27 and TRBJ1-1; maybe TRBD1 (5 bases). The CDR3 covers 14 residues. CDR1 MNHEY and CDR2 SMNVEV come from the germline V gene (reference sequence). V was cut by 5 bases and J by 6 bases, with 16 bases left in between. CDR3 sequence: CASSPLGQRSEAFF. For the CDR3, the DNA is TGTGCCAGCAGTCCCCTGGGGCAGAGGTCTGAAGCTTTCTTT.

The CDR3 spells CASSLGDSPTNTQYF. DNA of the CDR3: TGTGCCAGCAGCTTAGGGGACTCCCCTACGAATACGCAGTATTTT. The chain carries TRBV7-2 and TRBJ2-3, with D tentatively TRBD2 (6 bases). This CDR3 has 15 amino acids. Germline V lookup: CDR1 SGHTA, CDR2 FQGNSA. V was pared by 1 base and J by 7 bases, with 15 bases between.

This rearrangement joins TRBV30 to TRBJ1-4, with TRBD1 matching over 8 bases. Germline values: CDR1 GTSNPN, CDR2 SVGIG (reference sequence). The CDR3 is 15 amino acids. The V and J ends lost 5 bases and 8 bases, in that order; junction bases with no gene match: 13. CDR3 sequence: CAWSGGSLAGEKLFF. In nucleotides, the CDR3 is TGTGCCTGGTCAGGGGGCTCCCTGGCGGGGGAAAAACTGTTTTTT.

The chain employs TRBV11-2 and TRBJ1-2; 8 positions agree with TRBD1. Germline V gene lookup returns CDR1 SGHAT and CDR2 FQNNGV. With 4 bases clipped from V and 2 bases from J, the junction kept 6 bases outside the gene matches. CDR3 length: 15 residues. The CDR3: CASSSIRDRNYGYTF. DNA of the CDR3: TGTGCCAGCAGCTCGATACGGGACAGGAACTATGGCTACACCTTC.

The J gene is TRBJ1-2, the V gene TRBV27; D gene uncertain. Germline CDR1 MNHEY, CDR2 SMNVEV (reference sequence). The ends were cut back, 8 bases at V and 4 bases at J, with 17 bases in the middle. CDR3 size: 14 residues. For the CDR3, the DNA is TGTGCCAGCCGACCGAGGGAAGTGGTCTATGGCTACACCTTC. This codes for CASRPREVVYGYTF.

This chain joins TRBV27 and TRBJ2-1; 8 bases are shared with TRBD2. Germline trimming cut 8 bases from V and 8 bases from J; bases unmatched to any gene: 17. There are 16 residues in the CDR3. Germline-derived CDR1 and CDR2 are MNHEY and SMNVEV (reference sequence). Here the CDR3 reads CASQRSSGPTWDEQFF. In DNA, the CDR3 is TGTGCCAGCCAAAGATCTAGCGGGCCTACCTGGGATGAGCAGTTCTTC.

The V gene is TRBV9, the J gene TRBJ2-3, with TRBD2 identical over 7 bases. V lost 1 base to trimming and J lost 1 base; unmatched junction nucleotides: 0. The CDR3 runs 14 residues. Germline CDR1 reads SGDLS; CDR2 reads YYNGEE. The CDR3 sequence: CASSVREGTDTQYF. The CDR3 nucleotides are TGTGCCAGCAGCGTACGGGAGGGCACAGATACGCAGTATTTT.

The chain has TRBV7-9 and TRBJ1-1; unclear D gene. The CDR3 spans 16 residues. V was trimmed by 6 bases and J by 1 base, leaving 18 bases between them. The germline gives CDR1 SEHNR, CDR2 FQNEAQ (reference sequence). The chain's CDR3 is CASSIAGRETNTEAFF. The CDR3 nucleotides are TGTGCCAGCAGTATCGCTGGGCGCGAGACGAACACTGAAGCTTTCTTT.

CDR3 nucleotide sequence: TGTGCCAGCAGCAATCCGCTAGGAGGCCGAATACAAGAGACCCAGTACTTC. It specifies CASSNPLGGRIQETQYF. V usage is TRBV21-1 and J usage is TRBJ2-5; the DNA was not compared with TRBD2, the D call given in the table. TRBV21-1 is a listed pseudogene. The CDR3 consists of 17 residues.